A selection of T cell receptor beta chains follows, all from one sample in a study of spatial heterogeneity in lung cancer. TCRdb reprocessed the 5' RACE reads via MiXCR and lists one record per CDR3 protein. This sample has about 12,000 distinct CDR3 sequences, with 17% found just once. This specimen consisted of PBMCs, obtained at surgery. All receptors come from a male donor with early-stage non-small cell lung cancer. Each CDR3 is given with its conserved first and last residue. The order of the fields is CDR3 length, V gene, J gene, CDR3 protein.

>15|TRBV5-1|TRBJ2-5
CASSLATRSQETQYF
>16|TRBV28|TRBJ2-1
CASSLRQGQGGNEQFF
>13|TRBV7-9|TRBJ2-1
CASSLRQYNEQFF
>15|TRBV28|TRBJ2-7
CASSSPGGSSYEQYF
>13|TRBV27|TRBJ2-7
CASSWTPTYEQYF
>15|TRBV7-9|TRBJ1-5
CASSLGTQRNQPQHF
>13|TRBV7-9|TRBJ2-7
CASSLGQPYEQYF
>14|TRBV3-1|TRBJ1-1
CASSLRIMNTEAFF
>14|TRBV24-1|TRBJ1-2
CATSGPQGNYGYTF
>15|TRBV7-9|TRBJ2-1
CASRSTSGTCNEQFF
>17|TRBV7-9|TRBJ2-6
CASSLGQGFTGANVLTF
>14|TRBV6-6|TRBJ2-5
CASGQGTSKETQYF
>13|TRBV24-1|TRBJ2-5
CATSQGGQETQYF
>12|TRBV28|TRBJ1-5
CASSFRVQPQHF
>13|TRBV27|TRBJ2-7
CASTRTGTYEQYF
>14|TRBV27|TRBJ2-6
CASSFFQDANVLTF
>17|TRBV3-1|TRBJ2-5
CASSQDLTSGSLETQYF
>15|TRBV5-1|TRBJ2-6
CASSLELAGANVLTF
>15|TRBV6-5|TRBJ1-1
CASKRGEEMNTEAFF
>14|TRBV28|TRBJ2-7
CASSPRTNSYEQYF
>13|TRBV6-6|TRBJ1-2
CASSSQGDYGYTF
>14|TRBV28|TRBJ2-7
CASSTGTGVNEQYF
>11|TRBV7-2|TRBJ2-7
CASSLGREQYF
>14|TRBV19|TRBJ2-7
CASSATGGIYEQYF
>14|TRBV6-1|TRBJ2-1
CASTPGVVAGEQFF
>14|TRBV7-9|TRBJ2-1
CASSLDGPQGEQFF
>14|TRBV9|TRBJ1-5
CASSVGRSNQPQHF
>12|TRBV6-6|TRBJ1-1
CASSLDALEAFF
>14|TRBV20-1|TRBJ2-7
CSAPPWENSYEQYF
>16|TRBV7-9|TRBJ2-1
CASSPTPYSGFGEQFF
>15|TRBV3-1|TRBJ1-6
CASSHFRANNSPLHF
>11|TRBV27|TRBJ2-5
CASSDQETQYF
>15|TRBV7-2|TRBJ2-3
CASSLFGTHGDTQYF
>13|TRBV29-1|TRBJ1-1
CSVGQLQGTEAFF
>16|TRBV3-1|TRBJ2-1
CASSQFSGRDYNEQFF
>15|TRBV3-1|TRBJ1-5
CASSTGTAHNQPQHF
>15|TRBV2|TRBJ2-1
CASSESGRAYNEQFF
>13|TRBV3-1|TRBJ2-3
CASSQESTDTQYF
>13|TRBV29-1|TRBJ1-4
CSVSEGWSEKLFF
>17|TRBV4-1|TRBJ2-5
CASSQDGLAVFQETQYF
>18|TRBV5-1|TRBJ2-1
CASSSPGLAGLRSYEQFF
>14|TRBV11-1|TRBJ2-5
CASSYNIRTETQYF
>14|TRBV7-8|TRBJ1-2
CASSLDRDSYGYTF
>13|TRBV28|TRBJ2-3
CASLAADTDTQYF
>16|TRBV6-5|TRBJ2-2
CASSYSSSYDAGELFF
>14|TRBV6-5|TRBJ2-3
CASSYGQITDTQYF
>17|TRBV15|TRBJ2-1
CATSRDRGGRPRNEQFF
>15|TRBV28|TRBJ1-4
CASSSPQGGGENLFF
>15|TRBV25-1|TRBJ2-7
CASSEWEGEAEEQYF
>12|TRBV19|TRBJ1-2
CASWDSPYGYTF